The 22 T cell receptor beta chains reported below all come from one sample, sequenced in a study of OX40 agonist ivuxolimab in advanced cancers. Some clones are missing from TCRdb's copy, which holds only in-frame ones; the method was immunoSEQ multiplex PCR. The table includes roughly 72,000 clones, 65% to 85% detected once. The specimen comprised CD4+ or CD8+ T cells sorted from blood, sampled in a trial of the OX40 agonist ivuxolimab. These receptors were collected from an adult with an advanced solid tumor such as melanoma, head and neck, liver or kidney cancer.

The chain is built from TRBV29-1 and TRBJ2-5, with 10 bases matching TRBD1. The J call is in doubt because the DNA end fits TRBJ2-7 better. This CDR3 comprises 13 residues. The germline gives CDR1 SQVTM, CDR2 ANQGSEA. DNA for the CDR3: TGCAGCGTTCGGGGGACAGGGGAATCCGAGCAGTACTTC. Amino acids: CSVRGTGESEQYF.

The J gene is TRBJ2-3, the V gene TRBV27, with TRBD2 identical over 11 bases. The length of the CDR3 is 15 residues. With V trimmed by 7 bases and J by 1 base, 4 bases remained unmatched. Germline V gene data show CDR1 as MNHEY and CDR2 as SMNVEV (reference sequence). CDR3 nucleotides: TGTGCCAGCAATGATAGCGGGGGGGGCACAGATACGCAGTATTTT. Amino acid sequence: CASNDSGGGTDTQYF.

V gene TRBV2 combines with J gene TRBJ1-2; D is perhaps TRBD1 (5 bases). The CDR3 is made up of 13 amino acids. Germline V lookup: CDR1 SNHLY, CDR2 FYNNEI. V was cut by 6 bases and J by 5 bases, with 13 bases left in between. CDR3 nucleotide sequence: TGTGCCAGCAGCTCCGGGACGCCGTATGGCTACACCTTC. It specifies CASSSGTPYGYTF.

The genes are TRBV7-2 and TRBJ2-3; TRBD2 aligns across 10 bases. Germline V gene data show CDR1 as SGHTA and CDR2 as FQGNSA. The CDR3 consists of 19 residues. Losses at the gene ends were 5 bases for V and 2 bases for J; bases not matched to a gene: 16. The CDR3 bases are TGTGCCAGCAGCCGACGGACTAGCGGACTAACAGGGTTCACAGATACGCAGTATTTT. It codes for CASSRRTSGLTGFTDTQYF.

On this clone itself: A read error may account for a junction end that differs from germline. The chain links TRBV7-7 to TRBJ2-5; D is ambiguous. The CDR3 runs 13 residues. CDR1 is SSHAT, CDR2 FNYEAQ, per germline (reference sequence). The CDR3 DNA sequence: TGTGCTAGCAGCTCCGAGCGCCAAGAGACCCAGTACTTC. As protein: CASSSERQETQYF. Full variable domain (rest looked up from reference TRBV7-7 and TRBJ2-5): GAGVSQSPRYKVTKRGQDVTLRCDPISSHATLYWYQQALGQGPEFLTYFNYEAQPDKSGLPSDRFSAERPEGSISTLTIQRTEQRDSAMYRCASSSERQETQYFGPGTRLLVL.

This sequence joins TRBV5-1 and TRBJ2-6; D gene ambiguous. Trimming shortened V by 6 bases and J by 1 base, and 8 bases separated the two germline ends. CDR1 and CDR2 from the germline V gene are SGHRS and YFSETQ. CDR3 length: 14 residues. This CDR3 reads CASMIGSGANVLTF. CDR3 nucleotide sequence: TGCGCCAGCATGATAGGGTCTGGGGCCAACGTCCTGACTTTC.

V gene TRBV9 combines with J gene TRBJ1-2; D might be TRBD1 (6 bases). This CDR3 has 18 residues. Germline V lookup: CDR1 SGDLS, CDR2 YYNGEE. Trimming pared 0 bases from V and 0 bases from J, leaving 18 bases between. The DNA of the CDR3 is TGTGCCAGCAGCGTAGTTTCTGTGGGGACATCTTCTAACTATGGCTACACCTTC. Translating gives CASSVVSVGTSSNYGYTF.

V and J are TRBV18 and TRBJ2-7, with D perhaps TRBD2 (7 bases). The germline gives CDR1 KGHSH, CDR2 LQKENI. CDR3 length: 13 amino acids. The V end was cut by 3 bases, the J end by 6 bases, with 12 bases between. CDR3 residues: CASSPIGGLEQYF. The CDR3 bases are TGTGCCAGCTCACCGATCGGGGGGCTCGAGCAGTACTTC.

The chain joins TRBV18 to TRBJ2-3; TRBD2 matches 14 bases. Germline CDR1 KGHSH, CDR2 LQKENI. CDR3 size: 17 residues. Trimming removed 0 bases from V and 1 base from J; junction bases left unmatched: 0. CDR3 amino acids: CASSPPGLAGGTDTQYF. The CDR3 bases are TGTGCCAGCTCACCACCGGGACTAGCGGGGGGCACAGATACGCAGTATTTT.

The CDR3 reads CATRTGYEETQYF. The CDR3 DNA reads TGTGCCACCCGGACAGGGTATGAGGAGACCCAGTACTTC. The chain combines TRBV15 with TRBJ2-5; 8 positions match TRBD1. The CDR3 is made up of 13 amino acids. The V gene end was trimmed by 8 bases and the J gene end by 5 bases; junction bases not matched to a gene: 7. Germline-derived CDR1 and CDR2 are LNHNV and YYDKDF (reference sequence).

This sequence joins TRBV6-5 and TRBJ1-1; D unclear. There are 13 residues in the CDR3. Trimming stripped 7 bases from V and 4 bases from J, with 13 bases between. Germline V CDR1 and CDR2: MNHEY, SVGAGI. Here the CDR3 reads CASITETGTEAFF. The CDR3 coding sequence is TGTGCCAGCATCACGGAGACGGGCACTGAAGCTTTCTTT.

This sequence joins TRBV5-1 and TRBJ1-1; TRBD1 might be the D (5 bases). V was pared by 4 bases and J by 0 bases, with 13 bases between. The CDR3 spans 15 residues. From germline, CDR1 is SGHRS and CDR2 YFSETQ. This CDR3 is CASSAEDRLNTEAFF. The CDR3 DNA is TGCGCCAGCAGCGCCGAAGACAGATTGAACACTGAAGCTTTCTTT.

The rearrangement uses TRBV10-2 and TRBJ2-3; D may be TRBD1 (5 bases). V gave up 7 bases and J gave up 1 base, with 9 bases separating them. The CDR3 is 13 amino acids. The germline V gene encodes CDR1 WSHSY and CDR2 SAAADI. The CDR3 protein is CASTVGGTDTQYF. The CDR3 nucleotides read TGCGCCAGCACGGTAGGGGGCACAGATACGCAGTATTTT.

CDR3 sequence: CASSGASGPYEQYF. The CDR3 DNA is TGCGCCAGCAGCGGGGCTAGCGGACCGTACGAGCAGTACTTC. The chain recombines TRBV5-1 with TRBJ2-7, with 7 bases identical to TRBD2. The J segment lost 4 bases and the V segment lost 4 bases, leaving 8 bases of the junction unmatched. The CDR3 runs 14 residues. CDR1 is SGHRS, CDR2 YFSETQ, per germline.

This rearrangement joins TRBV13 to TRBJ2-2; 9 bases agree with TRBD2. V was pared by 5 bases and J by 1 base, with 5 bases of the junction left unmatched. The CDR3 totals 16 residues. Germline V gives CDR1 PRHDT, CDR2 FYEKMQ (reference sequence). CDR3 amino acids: CASSPTREGNTGELFF. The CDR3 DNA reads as TGTGCCAGCAGCCCCACGCGGGAGGGGAACACCGGGGAGCTGTTTTTT.

CDR3 in amino acids: CASSLGSRRQFF. The CDR3 nucleotides read TGCGCCAGCAGCTTGGGCTCCCGGCGGCAGTTCTTC. This chain uses TRBV5-1 with TRBJ2-1; no clear D. From germline, CDR1 is SGHRS and CDR2 YFSETQ. The CDR3 has 12 amino acids. V gave up 0 bases and J gave up 12 bases, with 10 bases separating them.

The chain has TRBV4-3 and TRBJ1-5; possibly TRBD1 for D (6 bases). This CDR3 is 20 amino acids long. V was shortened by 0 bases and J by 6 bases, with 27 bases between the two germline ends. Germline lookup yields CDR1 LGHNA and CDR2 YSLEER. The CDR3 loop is CASSQEVPTTGLSKGQPQHF. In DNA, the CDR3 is TGCGCCAGCAGCCAAGAGGTCCCTACTACAGGGTTGAGTAAGGGTCAGCCCCAGCATTTT.

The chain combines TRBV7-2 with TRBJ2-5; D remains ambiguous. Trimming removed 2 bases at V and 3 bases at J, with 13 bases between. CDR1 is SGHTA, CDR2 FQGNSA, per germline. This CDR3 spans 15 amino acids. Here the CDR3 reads CASSLTTWTEETQYF. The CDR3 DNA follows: TGTGCCAGCAGCTTAACGACGTGGACCGAAGAGACCCAGTACTTC.

The CDR3 DNA follows: TGCAGCGTGCCCAGGAGCACAGATACGCAGTATTTT. Protein product: CSVPRSTDTQYF. V gene TRBV29-1 combines with J gene TRBJ2-3, with D unresolved. V lost 6 bases and J 0 bases, leaving 7 bases between the germline ends. This CDR3 region has 12 residues. Germline V gene lookup returns CDR1 SQVTM and CDR2 ANQGSEA.

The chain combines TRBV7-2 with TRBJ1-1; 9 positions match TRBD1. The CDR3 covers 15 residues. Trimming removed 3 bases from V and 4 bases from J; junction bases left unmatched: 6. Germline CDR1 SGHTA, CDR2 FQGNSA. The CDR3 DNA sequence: TGTGCCAGCAGCTTTACAGGGGGCGCACCCACTGAAGCTTTCTTT. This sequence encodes CASSFTGGAPTEAFF.

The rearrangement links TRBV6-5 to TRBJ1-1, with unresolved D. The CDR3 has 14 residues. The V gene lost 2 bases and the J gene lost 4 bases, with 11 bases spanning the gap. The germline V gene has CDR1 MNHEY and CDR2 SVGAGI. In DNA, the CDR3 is TGTGCCAGCAGTTACAGGGCGCGGGGCACTGAAGCTTTCTTT. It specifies CASSYRARGTEAFF.

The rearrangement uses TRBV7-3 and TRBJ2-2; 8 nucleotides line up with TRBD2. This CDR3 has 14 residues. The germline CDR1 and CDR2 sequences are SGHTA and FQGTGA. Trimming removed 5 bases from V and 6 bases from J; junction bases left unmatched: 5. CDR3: CASSPSGLAGELFF. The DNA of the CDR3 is TGTGCCAGCAGCCCTAGCGGGTTGGCCGGGGAGCTGTTTTTT.